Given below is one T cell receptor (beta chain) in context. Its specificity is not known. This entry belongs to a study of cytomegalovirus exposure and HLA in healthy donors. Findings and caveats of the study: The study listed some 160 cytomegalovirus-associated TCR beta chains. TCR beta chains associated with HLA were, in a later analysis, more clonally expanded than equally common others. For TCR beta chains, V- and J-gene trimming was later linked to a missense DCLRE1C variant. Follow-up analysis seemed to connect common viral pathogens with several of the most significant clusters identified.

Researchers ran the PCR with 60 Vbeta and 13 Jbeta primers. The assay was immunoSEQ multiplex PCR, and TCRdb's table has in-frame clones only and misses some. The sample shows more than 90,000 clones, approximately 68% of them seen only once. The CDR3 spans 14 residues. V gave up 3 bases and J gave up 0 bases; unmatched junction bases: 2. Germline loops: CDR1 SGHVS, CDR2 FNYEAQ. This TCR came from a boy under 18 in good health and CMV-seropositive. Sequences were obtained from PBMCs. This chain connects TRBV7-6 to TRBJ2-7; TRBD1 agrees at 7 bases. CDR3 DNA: TGTGCCAGCAGCTTCGGGACAGCCTCCTACGAGCAGTACTTC. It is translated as CASSFGTASYEQYF. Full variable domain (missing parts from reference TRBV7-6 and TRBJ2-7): GAGVSQSPRYKVTKRGQDVALRCDPISGHVSLYWYRQALGQGPEFLTYFNYEAQQDKSGLPNDRFSAERPEGSISTLTIQRTEQRDSAMYRCASSFGTASYEQYFGPGTRLTVT.